These 13 T cell receptor beta chains share one sample of origin, sequenced in a study of shared clonotypes between healthy human individuals. The repertoire was sequenced with immunoSEQ multiplex PCR; TCRdb's copy has only in-frame clones and lacks some. The table lists fewer than 2.5 million clones, roughly 93% of them singletons, with approximately 0.36% in the top ten. The source material was naive CD4+ T cells from PBMCs. The sample's subset: CD45RA+ positively selected. Every receptor here comes from a man aged 18 to 29 in good health. Some clones in this sample may be carry-over from other donors' samples.

About this clone itself: Within the sample, other DNA sequences also encode this same CDR3. The rearrangement joins TRBV18 to TRBJ1-2, with 7 bases identical to TRBD1. The CDR3 sequence is 13 residues long. V gave up 5 bases and J gave up 1 base; unmatched junction bases: 1. Germline V gene sequence: CDR1 KGHSH, CDR2 LQKENI. The CDR3 region has the DNA TGTGCCAGCTCAAGGGACAGTAACTATGGCTACACCTTC. Protein sequence: CASSRDSNYGYTF.

As to this clone: An end of the junction does not agree with germline; a read error may underlie this. The J gene is TRBJ1-2, the V gene TRBV7-3, with TRBD1 as a possible D gene (6 bases). The germline gives CDR1 SGHTA, CDR2 FQGTGA. The CDR3 is 13 amino acids. The CDR3 coding sequence is TGTGCCAGCAGCTCCACGGGACATTCCACACTTCACTTC. Amino acid sequence: CASSSTGHSTLHF.

This clone has only a few counts. The chain combines TRBV5-1 with TRBJ1-1, with D possibly matching TRBD1 (6 bases). This CDR3 contains 13 residues. The germline V gene has CDR1 SGHRS and CDR2 YFSETQ. With 9 bases removed from V and 0 bases from J, the gap between germline ends came to 12 bases. CDR3 residues: CATRTDLNTEAFF. In nucleotides, the CDR3 is TGCGCCACCCGGACAGACTTGAACACTGAAGCTTTCTTT.

This clone was observed once. CDR3 bases: TGTGCCAGTAGTATAGGGCTAGCGGGAGCCAAAAACATTCAGTACTTC. The encoded protein is CASSIGLAGAKNIQYF. The chain uses TRBV19 and TRBJ2-4, with 8 bases fitting TRBD2. CDR1 and CDR2 (germline): LNHDA, SQIVND (reference sequence). This CDR3 has 16 amino acids. V shed 1 base, J shed 0 bases, and the junction held 2 bases outside the gene matches.

The chain links TRBV19 to TRBJ2-7; 7 bases line up with TRBD1. V was pared by 4 bases and J by 3 bases, with 6 bases of the junction left unmatched. The CDR3 loop spans 14 amino acids. Germline values: CDR1 LNHDA, CDR2 SQIVND (reference sequence). Written as DNA, the CDR3 is TGTGCCAGTAGTACCCGGGACAGACACTACGAGCAGTACTTC. It yields the protein CASSTRDRHYEQYF. The variable domain in full, completed from reference TRBV19 and TRBJ2-7, reads DGGITQSPKYLFRKEGQNVTLSCEQNLNHDAMYWYRQDPGQGLRLIYYSQIVNDFQKGDIAEGYSVSREKKESFPLTVTSAQKNPTAFYLCASSTRDRHYEQYFGPGTRLTVT.

J is TRBJ2-7 and V is TRBV19, with D possibly TRBD2 on 5 matching bases. The ends were cut back, 0 bases at V and 2 bases at J, with 8 bases in the middle. CDR1 and CDR2 from the germline V gene are LNHDA and SQIVND (reference sequence). This CDR3 comprises 14 residues. The chain's CDR3 is CASSIDTSTYEQYF. For the CDR3, the DNA is TGTGCCAGTAGTATAGATACTAGTACCTACGAGCAGTACTTC.

The chain couples TRBV5-1 to TRBJ2-1; no reliable D call. The CDR3 length is 17 residues. Germline assignment: CDR1 SGHRS and CDR2 YFSETQ. Trimming cost V 3 bases and J 0 bases, with 16 bases left between them. CDR3 region: CASSYSPDTVSYNEQFF. CDR3 DNA sequence: TGCGCCAGCAGCTATAGCCCCGATACCGTCTCCTACAATGAGCAGTTCTTC.

CDR3 protein: CASRDKGQRNQPQHF. The CDR3 coding sequence is TGTGCCAGCAGGGACAAGGGCCAGAGAAATCAGCCCCAGCATTTT. The chain combines TRBV28 with TRBJ1-5; TRBD1 is a possible D gene (5 bases). The germline gives CDR1 MDHEN, CDR2 SYDVKM. V lost 6 bases to trimming and J lost 4 bases, with 16 bases between them. The CDR3 runs to 15 residues.

This chain links TRBV5-5 with TRBJ2-1, with TRBD2 matching over 7 bases. This CDR3 has 19 amino acids. CDR1 and CDR2 (germline): SGHKS, YYEKEE (reference sequence). V was pared by 1 base and J by 0 bases, with 13 bases of the junction left unmatched. In DNA form, the CDR3 reads TGTGCCAGCAGCTTGCGTCTAGCGGTTTTCCCGAGCTCCTACAATGAGCAGTTCTTC. As protein: CASSLRLAVFPSSYNEQFF. The variable domain in full, with the rest retrieved from reference TRBV5-5 and TRBJ2-1, is DAGVTQSPTHLIKTRGQQVTLRCSPISGHKSVSWYQQVLGQGPQFIFQYYEKEERGRGNFPDRFSARQFPNYSSELNVNALLLGDSALYLCASSLRLAVFPSSYNEQFFGPGTRLTVL.

The J gene is TRBJ1-5, the V gene TRBV7-2; D is unclear. This CDR3 contains 15 residues. V was clipped by 1 base and J by 5 bases, with 12 bases between them. Germline-derived CDR1 and CDR2 are SGHTA and FQGNSA. This CDR3 reads CASSLDGLADQPQHF. The CDR3 DNA reads as TGTGCCAGCAGCTTAGATGGGTTGGCGGATCAGCCCCAGCATTTT.

Points on this clone: This same CDR3 is encoded by further DNA sequences in the sample. The gene calls are TRBV5-1 and TRBJ2-7; 7 bases are a match to TRBD2. The J segment lost 2 bases and the V segment lost 0 bases, leaving 2 bases of the junction unmatched. The V gene's germline CDR1 is SGHRS and CDR2 YFSETQ. The CDR3 extends over 14 amino acids. In nucleotides, the CDR3 is TGCGCCAGCAGCTTGGGTAGCGGGCCCTACGAGCAGTACTTC. It specifies CASSLGSGPYEQYF.

The chain recombines TRBV28 with TRBJ2-7; 10 bases align to TRBD2. With 4 bases clipped from V and 3 bases from J, the junction kept 6 bases outside the gene matches. The CDR3 runs 15 residues. In germline, CDR1 is MDHEN, CDR2 SYDVKM. CDR3 in amino acids: CASSSLTSGFYEQYF. In DNA, the CDR3 is TGTGCCAGCAGTTCCTTGACTAGCGGGTTCTACGAGCAGTACTTC. Drawing the rest from reference TRBV28 and TRBJ2-7, the complete variable domain is DVKVTQSSRYLVKRTGEKVFLECVQDMDHENMFWYRQDPGLGLRLIYFSYDVKMKEKGDIPEGYSVSREKKERFSLILESASTNQTSMYLCASSSLTSGFYEQYFGPGTRLTVT.

This sequence joins TRBV7-8 and TRBJ2-3; TRBD2 agrees at 9 bases. J lost 2 bases, V lost 5 bases, and 5 bases had no gene match. Germline CDR1 and CDR2: SGHVS and FQNEAQ. CDR3 length: 15 amino acids. The CDR3 reads CASSPRLADTDTQYF. The CDR3 bases are TGTGCCAGCAGCCCCAGACTAGCGGACACAGATACGCAGTATTTT.